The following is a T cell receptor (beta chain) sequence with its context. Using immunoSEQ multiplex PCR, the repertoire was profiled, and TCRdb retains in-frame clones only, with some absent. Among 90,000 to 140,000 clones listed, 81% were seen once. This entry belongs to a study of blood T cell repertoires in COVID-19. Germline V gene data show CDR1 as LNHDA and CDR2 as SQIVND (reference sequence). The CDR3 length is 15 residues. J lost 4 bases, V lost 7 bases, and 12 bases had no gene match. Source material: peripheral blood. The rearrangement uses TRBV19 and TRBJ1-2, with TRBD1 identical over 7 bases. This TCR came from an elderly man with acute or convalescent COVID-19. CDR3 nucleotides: TGTGCCAGTACCCCGAGGGGGCGAGAACGCTATGGCTACACCTTC. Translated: CASTPRGRERYGYTF.